A selection of T cell receptor beta chains follows, all from one sample in a study of T cells in Graves' hyperthyroidism and ophthalmopathy. TCRdb reprocessed the multiplex PCR reads via MiXCR and lists one record per CDR3 protein. Of approximately 330,000 distinct CDR3 sequences listed, roughly an eighth are singletons. The sequencing sample was made of blood. The receptors originated from a woman in her forties with Graves' ophthalmopathy. CDR3s include the opening cysteine and the closing phenylalanine or tryptophan. Fields, in order: V gene, J gene, D gene, clone size, CDR3 protein, CDR3 DNA. A D gene is named only where the DNA matches it firmly. Size tells how often a clone was seen (once, few, many) or the class of an expanded clone, and some rows leave it out.

v_gene: TRBV5-4
j_gene: TRBJ2-1
d_gene: .
abundance: few
CDR3aa: CASSPVETAEQFF
CDR3nt: TGTGCCAGCAGCCCCGTGGAGACGGCTGAGCAGTTCTTC

v_gene: TRBV11-3
j_gene: TRBJ1-6
d_gene: TRBD1
abundance: .
CDR3aa: CASSFYRGGRSPLHF
CDR3nt: TGTGCCAGCAGCTTCTACAGGGGTGGACGCTCACCCCTCCACTTT

v_gene: TRBV11-3
j_gene: TRBJ2-3
d_gene: .
abundance: many
CDR3aa: CASSLGSVFSTDTQYF
CDR3nt: TGTGCCAGCAGCTTAGGATCGGTTTTCAGCACAGATACGCAGTATTTT

v_gene: TRBV5-6
j_gene: TRBJ1-2
d_gene: .
abundance: .
CDR3aa: CASSFSAIGYGYTF
CDR3nt: TGTGCCAGCAGCTTTAGTGCGATTGGGTATGGCTACACCTTC

v_gene: TRBV19
j_gene: TRBJ1-1
d_gene: .
abundance: many
CDR3aa: CASTPGRTEAFF
CDR3nt: TGTGCCAGTACCCCAGGGAGGACTGAAGCTTTCTTT

v_gene: TRBV6-5
j_gene: TRBJ2-5
d_gene: .
abundance: .
CDR3aa: CASSYVTDGETQYF
CDR3nt: TGTGCCAGCAGTTATGTCACAGACGGGGAGACCCAGTACTTC

v_gene: TRBV6-6
j_gene: TRBJ2-2
d_gene: .
abundance: .
CDR3aa: CASSYSGGAGQLFF
CDR3nt: TGTGCCAGCAGTTACTCGGGGGGCGCGGGGCAATTGTTTTTT

v_gene: TRBV27
j_gene: TRBJ2-7
d_gene: .
abundance: few
CDR3aa: CASSIGGLTTYEQYF
CDR3nt: TGTGCCAGTTCGATCGGTGGGCTTACTACCTACGAGCAGTACTTC

v_gene: TRBV11-3
j_gene: TRBJ2-6
d_gene: TRBD2
abundance: few
CDR3aa: CASSLRGAGANVLTF
CDR3nt: TGTGCCAGCAGCTTACGGGGGGCTGGGGCCAACGTCCTGACTTTC

v_gene: TRBV7-2
j_gene: TRBJ2-1
d_gene: .
abundance: .
CDR3aa: CASSLDRLAHNEQFF
CDR3nt: TGTGCCAGCAGCTTAGATCGGTTAGCTCACAATGAGCAGTTCTTC

v_gene: TRBV6-1
j_gene: TRBJ2-6
d_gene: .
abundance: many
CDR3aa: CASSRSGAVGANVLTF
CDR3nt: TGTGCCAGCAGCCGCTCAGGAGCAGTTGGGGCCAACGTCCTGACTTTC

v_gene: TRBV6-1
j_gene: TRBJ2-7
d_gene: TRBD1
abundance: few
CDR3aa: CASRAAGTAYEQYF
CDR3nt: TGTGCCAGCAGAGCGGCCGGGACAGCCTACGAGCAGTACTTC

v_gene: TRBV6-1
j_gene: TRBJ2-7
d_gene: .
abundance: few
CDR3aa: CASRLDTYEQYF
CDR3nt: TGTGCCAGCAGACTCGACACCTACGAGCAGTACTTC

v_gene: TRBV28
j_gene: TRBJ1-3
d_gene: .
abundance: few
CDR3aa: CASRPTSGNTIYF
CDR3nt: TGTGCCAGCAGACCGACTTCTGGAAACACCATATATTTT

v_gene: TRBV6-1
j_gene: TRBJ2-1
d_gene: .
abundance: many
CDR3aa: CASKDESYNEQFF
CDR3nt: TGTGCCAGCAAGGACGAGTCCTACAATGAGCAGTTCTTC

v_gene: TRBV12-3/TRBV12-4
j_gene: TRBJ2-7
d_gene: TRBD2
abundance: .
CDR3aa: CASSPLGTSGTYEQNF
CDR3nt: TGTGCCAGCAGCCCCCTTGGGACTAGCGGAACCTACGAGCAGAACTTC

v_gene: TRBV2
j_gene: TRBJ2-7
d_gene: .
abundance: many
CDR3aa: CASTGTSSYEQYF
CDR3nt: TGTGCTTCTACCGGGACTTCATCCTACGAGCAGTACTTC

v_gene: TRBV15
j_gene: TRBJ1-2
d_gene: .
abundance: many
CDR3aa: CATSRDLISAGANYGYTF
CDR3nt: TGTGCCACCAGCAGAGATCTAATCTCGGCAGGGGCCAACTATGGCTACACCTTC

v_gene: TRBV7-2
j_gene: TRBJ2-5
d_gene: .
abundance: few
CDR3aa: CASSLGPAQETQYF
CDR3nt: TGTGCCAGCAGCTTAGGTCCGGCTCAAGAGACCCAGTACTTC

v_gene: TRBV10-3
j_gene: TRBJ1-2
d_gene: TRBD1
abundance: many
CDR3aa: CAISAGTGGPGYTF
CDR3nt: TGTGCCATCAGTGCCGGGACAGGGGGGCCCGGCTACACCTTC